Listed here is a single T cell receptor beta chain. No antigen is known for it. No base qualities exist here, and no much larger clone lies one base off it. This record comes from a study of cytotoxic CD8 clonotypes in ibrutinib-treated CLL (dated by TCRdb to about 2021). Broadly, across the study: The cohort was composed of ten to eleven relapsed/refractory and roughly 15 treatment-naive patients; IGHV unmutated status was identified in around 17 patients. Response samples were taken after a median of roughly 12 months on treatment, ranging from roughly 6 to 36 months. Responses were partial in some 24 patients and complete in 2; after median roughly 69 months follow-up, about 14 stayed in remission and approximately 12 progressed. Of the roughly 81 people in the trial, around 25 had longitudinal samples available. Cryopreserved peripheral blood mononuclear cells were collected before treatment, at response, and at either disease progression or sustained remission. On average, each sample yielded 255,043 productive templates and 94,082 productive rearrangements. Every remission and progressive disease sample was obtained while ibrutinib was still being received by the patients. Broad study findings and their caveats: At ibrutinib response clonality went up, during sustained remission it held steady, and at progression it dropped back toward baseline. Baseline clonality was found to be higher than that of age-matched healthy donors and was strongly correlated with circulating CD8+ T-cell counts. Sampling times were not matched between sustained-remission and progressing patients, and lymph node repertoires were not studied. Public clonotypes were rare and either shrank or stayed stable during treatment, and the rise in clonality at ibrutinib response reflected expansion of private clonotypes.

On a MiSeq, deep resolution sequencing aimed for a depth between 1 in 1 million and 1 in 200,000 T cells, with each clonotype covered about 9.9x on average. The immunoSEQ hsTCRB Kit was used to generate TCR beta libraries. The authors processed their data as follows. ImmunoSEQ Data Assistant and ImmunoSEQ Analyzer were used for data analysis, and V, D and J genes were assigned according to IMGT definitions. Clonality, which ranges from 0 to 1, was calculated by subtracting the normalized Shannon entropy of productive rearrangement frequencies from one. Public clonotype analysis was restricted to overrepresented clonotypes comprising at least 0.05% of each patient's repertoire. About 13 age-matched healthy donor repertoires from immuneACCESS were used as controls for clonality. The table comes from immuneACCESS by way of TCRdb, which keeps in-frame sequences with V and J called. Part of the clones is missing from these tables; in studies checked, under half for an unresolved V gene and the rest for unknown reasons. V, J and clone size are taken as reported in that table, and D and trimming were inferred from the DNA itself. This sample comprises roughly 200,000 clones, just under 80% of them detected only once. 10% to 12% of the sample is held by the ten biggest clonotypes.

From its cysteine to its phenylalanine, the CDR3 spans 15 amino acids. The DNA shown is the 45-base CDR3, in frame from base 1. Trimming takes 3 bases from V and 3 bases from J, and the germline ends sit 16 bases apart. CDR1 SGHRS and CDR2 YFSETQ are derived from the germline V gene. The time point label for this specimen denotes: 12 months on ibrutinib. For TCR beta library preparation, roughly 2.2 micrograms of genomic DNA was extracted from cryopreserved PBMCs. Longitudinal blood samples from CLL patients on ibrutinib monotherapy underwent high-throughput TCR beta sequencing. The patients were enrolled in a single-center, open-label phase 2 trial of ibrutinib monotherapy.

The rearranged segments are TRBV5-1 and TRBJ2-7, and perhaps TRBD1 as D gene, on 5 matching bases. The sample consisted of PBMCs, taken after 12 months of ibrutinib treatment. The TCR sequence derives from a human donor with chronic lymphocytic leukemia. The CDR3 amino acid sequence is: CASSYRTNTDYEQYF. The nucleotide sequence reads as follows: TGCGCCAGCAGCTATAGGACAAACACCGACTACGAGCAGTACTTC.